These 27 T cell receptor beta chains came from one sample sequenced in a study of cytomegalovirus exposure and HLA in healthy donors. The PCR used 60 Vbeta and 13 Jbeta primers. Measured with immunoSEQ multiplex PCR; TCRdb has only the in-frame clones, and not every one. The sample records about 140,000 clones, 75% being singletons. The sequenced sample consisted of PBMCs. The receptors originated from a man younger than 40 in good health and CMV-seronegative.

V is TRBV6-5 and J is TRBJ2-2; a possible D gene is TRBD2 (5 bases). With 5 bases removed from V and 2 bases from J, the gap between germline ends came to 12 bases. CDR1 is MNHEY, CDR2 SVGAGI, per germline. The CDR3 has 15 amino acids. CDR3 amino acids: CASSPGFPNTGELFF. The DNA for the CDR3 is TGTGCCAGCAGTCCGGGATTTCCAAACACCGGGGAGCTGTTTTTT.

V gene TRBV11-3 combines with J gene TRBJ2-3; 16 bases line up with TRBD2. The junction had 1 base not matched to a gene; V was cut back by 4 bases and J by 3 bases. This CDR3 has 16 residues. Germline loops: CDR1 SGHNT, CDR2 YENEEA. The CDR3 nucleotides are TGTGCCAGCAGCTCGGGACTAGCGGGAGGGACAGATACGCAGTATTTT. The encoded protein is CASSSGLAGGTDTQYF.

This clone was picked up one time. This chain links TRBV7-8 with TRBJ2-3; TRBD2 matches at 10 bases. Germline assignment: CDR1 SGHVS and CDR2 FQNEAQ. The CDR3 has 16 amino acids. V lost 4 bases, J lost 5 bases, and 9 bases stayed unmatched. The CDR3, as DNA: TGTGCCAGCAGCTCGGTTCTAGCGGGAGATGTAGATACGCAGTATTTT. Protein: CASSSVLAGDVDTQYF.

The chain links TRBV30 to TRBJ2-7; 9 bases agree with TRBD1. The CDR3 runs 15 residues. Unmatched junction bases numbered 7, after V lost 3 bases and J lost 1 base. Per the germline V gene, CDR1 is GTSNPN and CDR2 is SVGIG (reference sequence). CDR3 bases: TGTGCCTGGAGCTATATGGGGACAGGGTCCTACGAGCAGTACTTC. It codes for CAWSYMGTGSYEQYF.

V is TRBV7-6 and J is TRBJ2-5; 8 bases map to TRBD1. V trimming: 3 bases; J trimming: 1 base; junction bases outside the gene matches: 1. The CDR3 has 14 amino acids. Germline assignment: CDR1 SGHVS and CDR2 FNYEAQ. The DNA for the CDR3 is TGTGCCAGCAGCTTGGGGACAGGCCAAGAGACCCAGTACTTC. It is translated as CASSLGTGQETQYF.

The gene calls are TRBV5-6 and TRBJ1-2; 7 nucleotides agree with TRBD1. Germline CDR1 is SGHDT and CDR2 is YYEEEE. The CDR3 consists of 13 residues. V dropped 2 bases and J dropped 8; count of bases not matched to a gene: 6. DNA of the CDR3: TGTGCCAGCAGCTTCGGGACAGAGTTGGGCTACACCTTC. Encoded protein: CASSFGTELGYTF.

The CDR3, as DNA: TGTGCCTGGAGTCAAAATGAGCAGTTCTTC. Protein sequence: CAWSQNEQFF. The chain carries TRBV30 and TRBJ2-1; D remains ambiguous. Germline loops: CDR1 GTSNPN, CDR2 SVGIG (reference sequence). There are 10 residues in the CDR3. V shed 2 bases and J shed 7 bases, with 3 bases lying between them.

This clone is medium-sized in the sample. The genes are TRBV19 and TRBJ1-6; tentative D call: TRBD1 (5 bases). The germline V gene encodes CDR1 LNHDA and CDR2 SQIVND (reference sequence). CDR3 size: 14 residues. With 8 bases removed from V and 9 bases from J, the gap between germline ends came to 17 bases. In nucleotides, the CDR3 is TGTGCCAGTGCCAGGGCAGGGCCGATTTCACCCCTCCACTTT. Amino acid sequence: CASARAGPISPLHF.

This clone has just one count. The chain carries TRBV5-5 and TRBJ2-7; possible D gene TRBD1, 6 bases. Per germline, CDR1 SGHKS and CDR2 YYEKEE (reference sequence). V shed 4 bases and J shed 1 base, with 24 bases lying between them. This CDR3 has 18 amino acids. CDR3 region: CASSRALSSGTTSYEQYF. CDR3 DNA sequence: TGTGCCAGCAGCCGCGCACTCAGTTCCGGGACAACATCCTACGAGCAGTACTTC.

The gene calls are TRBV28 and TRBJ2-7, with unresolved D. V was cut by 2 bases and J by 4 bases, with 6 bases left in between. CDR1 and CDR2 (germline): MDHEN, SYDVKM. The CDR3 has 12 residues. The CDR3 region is CASSLALYEQYF. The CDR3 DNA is TGTGCCAGCAGTTTAGCGCTGTACGAGCAGTACTTC.

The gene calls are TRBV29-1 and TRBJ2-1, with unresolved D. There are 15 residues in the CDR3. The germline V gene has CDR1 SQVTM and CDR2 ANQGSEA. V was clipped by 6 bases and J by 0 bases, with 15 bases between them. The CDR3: CSVPPRSSSYNEQFF. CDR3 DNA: TGCAGCGTGCCCCCAAGATCTAGCTCCTACAATGAGCAGTTCTTC.

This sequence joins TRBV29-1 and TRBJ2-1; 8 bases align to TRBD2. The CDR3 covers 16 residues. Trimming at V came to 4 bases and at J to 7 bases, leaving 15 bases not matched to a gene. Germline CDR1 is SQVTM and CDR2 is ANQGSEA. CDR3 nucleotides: TGCAGCGTTGCGGGGGGGCGTTTTTTCGGGTCGAATGAGCAGTTCTTC. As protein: CSVAGGRFFGSNEQFF.

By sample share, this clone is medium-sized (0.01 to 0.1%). The DNA for the CDR3 is TGTGCCAGCAGCGTGACAGGGGTGGGCTATGGCTACACCTTC. Protein: CASSVTGVGYGYTF. The genes are TRBV6-5 and TRBJ1-2, with 8 bases lining up with TRBD1. Trimming cost V 6 bases and J 4 bases; bases outside gene matches: 7. The germline gives CDR1 MNHEY, CDR2 SVGAGI. This CDR3 is built from 14 residues.

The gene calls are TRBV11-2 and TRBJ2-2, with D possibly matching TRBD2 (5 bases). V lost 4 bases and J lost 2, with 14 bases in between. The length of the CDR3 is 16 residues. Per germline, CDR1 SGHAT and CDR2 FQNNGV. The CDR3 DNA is TGTGCCAGCAGCTCTCTAGGCGGGCCTAACACCGGGGAGCTGTTTTTT. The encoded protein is CASSSLGGPNTGELFF.

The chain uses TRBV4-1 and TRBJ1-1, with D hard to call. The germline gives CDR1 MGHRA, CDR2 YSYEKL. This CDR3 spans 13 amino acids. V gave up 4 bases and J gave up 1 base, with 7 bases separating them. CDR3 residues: CASSPDKNTEAFF. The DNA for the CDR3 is TGCGCCAGCAGCCCCGACAAGAACACTGAAGCTTTCTTT.

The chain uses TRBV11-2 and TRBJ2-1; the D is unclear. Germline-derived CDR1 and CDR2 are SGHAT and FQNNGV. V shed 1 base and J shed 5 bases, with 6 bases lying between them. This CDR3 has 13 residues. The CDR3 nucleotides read TGTGCCAGCAGCTTAGGGCTAGACAATGAGCAGTTCTTC. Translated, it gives CASSLGLDNEQFF.

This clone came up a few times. CDR3: CASSFYGGSAFF. Written as DNA, the CDR3 is TGTGCCAGCAGCTTCTACGGGGGGAGCGCTTTCTTT. The gene calls are TRBV7-2 and TRBJ1-1; TRBD1 is a possible D gene (5 bases). Trimming took 3 bases from V and 11 from J, leaving 13 bases between them. The CDR3 sequence is 12 residues long. Germline V gene data show CDR1 as SGHTA and CDR2 as FQGNSA.

The CDR3 DNA reads as TGTGCCAGCAGTTGGGGGGGCGGTTACGAGCAGTACTTC. Translating gives CASSWGGGYEQYF. The genes are TRBV28 and TRBJ2-7; D is perhaps TRBD2 (7 bases). V shed 4 bases and J shed 4 bases, with 11 bases lying between them. Looked up from germline, CDR1 is MDHEN and CDR2 is SYDVKM. The CDR3 spans 13 residues.

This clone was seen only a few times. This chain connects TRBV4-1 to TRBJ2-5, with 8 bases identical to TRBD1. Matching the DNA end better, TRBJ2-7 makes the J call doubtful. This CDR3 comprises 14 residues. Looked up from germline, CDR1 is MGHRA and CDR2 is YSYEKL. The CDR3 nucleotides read TGCGCCAGCAGCCCCCGGACAGGGTGGGTCGAGCAGTACTTC. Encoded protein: CASSPRTGWVEQYF.

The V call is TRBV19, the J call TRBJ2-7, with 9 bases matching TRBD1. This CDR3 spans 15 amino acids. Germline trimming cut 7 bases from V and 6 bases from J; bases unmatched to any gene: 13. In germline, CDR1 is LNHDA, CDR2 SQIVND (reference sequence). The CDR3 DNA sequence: TGTGCCAGTAAACCCACAGGGGGCGCCGGGACCGAGCAGTACTTC. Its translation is CASKPTGGAGTEQYF.

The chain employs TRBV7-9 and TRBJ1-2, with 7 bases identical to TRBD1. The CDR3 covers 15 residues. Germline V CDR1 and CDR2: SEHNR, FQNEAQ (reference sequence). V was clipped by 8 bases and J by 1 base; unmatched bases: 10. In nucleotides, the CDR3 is TGTGCCAGCGTACGAACAGGGGCATATAACTATGGCTACACCTTC. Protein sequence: CASVRTGAYNYGYTF. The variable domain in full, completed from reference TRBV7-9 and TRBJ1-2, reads DTGVSQNPRHKITKRGQNVTFRCDPISEHNRLYWYRQTLGQGPEFLTYFQNEAQLEKSRLLSDRFSAERPKGSFSTLEIQRTEQGDSAMYLCASVRTGAYNYGYTFGSGTRLTVV.

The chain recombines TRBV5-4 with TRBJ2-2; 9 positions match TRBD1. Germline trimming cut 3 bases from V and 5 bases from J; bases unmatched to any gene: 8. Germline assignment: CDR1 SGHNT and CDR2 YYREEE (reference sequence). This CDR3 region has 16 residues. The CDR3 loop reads CASSSGGTGRTGELFF. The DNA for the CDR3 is TGTGCCAGCAGCTCAGGCGGGACAGGGCGGACCGGGGAGCTGTTTTTT.

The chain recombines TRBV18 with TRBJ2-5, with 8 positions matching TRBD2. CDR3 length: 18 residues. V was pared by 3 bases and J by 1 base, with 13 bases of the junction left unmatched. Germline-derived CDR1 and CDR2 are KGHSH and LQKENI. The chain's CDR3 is CASSPFPVSGDLQETQYF. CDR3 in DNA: TGTGCCAGCTCACCTTTCCCGGTTAGCGGGGACCTCCAAGAGACCCAGTACTTC.

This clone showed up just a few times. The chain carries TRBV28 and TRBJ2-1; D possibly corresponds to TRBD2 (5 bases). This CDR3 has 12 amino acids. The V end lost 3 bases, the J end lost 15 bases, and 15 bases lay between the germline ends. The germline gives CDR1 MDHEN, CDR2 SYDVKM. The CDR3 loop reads CASSFARTEAFF. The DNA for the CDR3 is TGTGCCAGCAGTTTCGCTCGGACGGAGGCGTTCTTC.

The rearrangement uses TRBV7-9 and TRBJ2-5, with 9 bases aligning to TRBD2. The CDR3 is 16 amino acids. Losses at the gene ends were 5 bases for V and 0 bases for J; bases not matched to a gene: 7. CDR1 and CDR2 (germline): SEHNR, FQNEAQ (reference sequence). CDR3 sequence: CASSGRAGGDQETQYF. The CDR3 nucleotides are TGTGCCAGCAGCGGAAGAGCGGGAGGTGACCAAGAGACCCAGTACTTC.

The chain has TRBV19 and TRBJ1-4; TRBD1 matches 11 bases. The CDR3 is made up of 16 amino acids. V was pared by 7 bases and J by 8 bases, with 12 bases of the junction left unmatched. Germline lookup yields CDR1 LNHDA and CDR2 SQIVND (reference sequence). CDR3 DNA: TGTGCCAGTATGTACCGGGACAGGGGGAGAAGAGAAAAACTGTTTTTT. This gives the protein CASMYRDRGRREKLFF.

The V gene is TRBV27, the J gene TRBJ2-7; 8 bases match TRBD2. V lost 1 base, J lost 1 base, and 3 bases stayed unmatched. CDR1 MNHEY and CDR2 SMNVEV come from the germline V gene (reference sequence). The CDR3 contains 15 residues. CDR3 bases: TGTGCCAGCAGTTTATTAGCGGGGACTTCCTACGAGCAGTACTTC. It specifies CASSLLAGTSYEQYF.